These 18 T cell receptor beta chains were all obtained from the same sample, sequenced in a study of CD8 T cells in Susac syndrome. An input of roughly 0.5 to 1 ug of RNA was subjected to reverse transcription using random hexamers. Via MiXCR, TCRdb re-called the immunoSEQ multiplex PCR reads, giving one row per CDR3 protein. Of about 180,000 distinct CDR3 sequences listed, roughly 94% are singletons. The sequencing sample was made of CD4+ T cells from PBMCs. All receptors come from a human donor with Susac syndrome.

Written as DNA, the CDR3 is TGCAGCGTCGTCGGGCAGGGCAGTGTGCAGTACTTC. This translates into CSVVGQGSVQYF. The V gene is TRBV29-1, the J gene TRBJ2-7; TRBD1 might be the D (5 bases). Trimming took 6 bases from V and 9 from J, leaving 18 bases between them. Per the germline V gene, CDR1 is SQVTM and CDR2 is ANQGSEA. The CDR3 totals 12 residues.

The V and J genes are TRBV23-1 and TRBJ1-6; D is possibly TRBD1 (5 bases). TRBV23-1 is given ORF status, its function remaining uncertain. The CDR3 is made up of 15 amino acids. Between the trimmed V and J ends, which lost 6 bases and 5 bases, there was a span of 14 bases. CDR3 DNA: TGCGCCAGCAGAAAAAGGGGACGGAATAATTCACCCCTCCACTTT. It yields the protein CASRKRGRNNSPLHF.

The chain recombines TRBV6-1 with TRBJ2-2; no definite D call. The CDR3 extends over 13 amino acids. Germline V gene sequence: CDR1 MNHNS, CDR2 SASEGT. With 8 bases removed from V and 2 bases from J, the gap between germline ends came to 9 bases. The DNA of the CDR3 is TGTGCCAGCCATGGGGTAAACACCGGGGAGCTGTTTTTT. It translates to CASHGVNTGELFF.

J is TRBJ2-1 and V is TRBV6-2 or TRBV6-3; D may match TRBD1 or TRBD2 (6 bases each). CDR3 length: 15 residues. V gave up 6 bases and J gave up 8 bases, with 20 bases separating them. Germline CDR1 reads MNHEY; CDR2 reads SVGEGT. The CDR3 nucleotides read TGTGCCAGCAGCCCAGGGAACAGGGAGGTAGATGAGCAGTTCTTC. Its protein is CASSPGNREVDEQFF.

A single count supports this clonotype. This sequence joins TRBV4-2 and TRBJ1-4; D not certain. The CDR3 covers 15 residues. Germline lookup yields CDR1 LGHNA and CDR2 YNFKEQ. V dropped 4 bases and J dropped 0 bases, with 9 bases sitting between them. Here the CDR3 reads CASSPEIATNEKLFF. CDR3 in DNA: TGTGCCAGCAGCCCGGAGATTGCAACTAATGAAAAACTGTTTTTT.

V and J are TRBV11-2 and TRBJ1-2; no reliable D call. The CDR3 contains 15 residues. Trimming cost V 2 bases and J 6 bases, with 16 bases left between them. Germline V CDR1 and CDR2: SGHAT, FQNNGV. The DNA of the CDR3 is TGTGCCAGCAGCTTAAGTGGAGCCGATTCCCATGGCTACACCTTC. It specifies CASSLSGADSHGYTF.

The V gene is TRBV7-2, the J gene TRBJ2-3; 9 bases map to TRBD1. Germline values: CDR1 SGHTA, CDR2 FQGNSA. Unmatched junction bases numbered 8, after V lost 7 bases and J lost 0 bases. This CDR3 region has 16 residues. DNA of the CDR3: TGTGCCAGCATCTACACCGGGACAGGGAGCACAGATACGCAGTATTTT. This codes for CASIYTGTGSTDTQYF.

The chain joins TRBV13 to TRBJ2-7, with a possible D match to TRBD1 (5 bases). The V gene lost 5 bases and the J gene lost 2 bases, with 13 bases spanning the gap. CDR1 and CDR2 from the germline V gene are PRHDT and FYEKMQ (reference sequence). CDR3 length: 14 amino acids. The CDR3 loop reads CASSPGHGTYEQYF. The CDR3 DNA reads TGTGCCAGCAGCCCCGGACACGGTACCTACGAGCAGTACTTC.

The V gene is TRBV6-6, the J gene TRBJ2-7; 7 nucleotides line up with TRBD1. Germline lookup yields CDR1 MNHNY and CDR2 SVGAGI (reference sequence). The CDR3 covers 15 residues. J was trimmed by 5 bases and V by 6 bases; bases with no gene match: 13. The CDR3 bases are TGTGCCAGCAGACCCCCCCGGGACAGACCCCACGAGCAGTACTTC. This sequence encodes CASRPPRDRPHEQYF.

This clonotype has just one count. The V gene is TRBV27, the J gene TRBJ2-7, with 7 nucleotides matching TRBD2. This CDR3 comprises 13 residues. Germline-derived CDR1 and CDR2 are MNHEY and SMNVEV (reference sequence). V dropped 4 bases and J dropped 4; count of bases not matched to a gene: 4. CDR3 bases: TGTGCCAGCAGTTGGGGGGGTAGTTACGAGCAGTACTTC. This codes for CASSWGGSYEQYF.

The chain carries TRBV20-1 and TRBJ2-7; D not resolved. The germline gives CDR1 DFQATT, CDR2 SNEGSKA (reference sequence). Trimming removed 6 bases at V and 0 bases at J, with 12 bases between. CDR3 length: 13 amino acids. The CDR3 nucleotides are TGCAGTGCCCGTCTGACTTCCTCCTACGAGCAGTACTTC. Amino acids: CSARLTSSYEQYF.

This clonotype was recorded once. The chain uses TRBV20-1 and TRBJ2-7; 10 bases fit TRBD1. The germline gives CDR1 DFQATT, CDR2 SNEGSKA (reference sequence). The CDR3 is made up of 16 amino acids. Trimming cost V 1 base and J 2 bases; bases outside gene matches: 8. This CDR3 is CSARVWDRGNPYEQYF. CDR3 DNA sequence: TGCAGTGCTAGAGTTTGGGACAGGGGTAACCCCTACGAGCAGTACTTC.

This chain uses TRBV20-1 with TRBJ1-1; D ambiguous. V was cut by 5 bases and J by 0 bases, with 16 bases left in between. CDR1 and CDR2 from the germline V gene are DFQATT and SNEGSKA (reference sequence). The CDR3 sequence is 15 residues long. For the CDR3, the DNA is TGCAGTGCTGCCGGCAGCCTAAACATGAACACTGAAGCTTTCTTT. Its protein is CSAAGSLNMNTEAFF.

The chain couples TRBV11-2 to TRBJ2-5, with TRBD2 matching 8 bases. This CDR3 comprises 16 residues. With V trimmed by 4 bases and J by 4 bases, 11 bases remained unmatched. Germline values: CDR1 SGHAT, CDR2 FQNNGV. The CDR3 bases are TGTGCCAGCAGCTCCTTAGCGGGGCCCTCCTCAGAGACCCAGTACTTC. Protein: CASSSLAGPSSETQYF. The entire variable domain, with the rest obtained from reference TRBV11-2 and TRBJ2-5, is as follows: EAGVAQSPRYKIIEKRQSVAFWCNPISGHATLYWYQQILGQGPKLLIQFQNNGVVDDSQLPKDRFSAERLKGVDSTLKIQPAKLEDSAVYLCASSSLAGPSSETQYFGPGTRLLVL.

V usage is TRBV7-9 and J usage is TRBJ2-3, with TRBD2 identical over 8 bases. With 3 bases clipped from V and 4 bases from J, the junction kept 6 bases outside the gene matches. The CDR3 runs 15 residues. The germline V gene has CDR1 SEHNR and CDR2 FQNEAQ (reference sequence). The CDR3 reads CASSFWREEADTQYF. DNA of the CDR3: TGTGCCAGCAGCTTTTGGCGGGAGGAGGCAGATACGCAGTATTTT.

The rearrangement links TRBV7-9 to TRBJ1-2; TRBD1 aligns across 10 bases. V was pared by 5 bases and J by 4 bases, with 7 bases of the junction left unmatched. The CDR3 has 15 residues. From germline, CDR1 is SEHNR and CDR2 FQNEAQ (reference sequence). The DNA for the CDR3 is TGTGCCAGCAGCCCTGGGACAGGGGAACCCTATGGCTACACCTTC. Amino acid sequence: CASSPGTGEPYGYTF. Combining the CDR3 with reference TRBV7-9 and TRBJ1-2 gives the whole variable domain DTGVSQNPRHKITKRGQNVTFRCDPISEHNRLYWYRQTLGQGPEFLTYFQNEAQLEKSRLLSDRFSAERPKGSFSTLEIQRTEQGDSAMYLCASSPGTGEPYGYTFGSGTRLTVV.

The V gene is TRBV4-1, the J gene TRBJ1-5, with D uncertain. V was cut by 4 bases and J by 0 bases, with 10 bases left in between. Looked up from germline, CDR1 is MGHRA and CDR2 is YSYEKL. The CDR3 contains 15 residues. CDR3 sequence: CASSPLENSNQPQHF. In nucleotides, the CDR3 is TGCGCCAGCAGCCCCCTCGAGAATAGCAATCAGCCCCAGCATTTT.

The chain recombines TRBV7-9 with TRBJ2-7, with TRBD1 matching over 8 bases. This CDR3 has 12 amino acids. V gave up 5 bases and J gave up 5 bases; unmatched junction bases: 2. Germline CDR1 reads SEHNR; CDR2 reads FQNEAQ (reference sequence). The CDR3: CASSQTGDEQYF. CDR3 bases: TGTGCCAGCAGCCAGACAGGGGACGAGCAGTACTTC.